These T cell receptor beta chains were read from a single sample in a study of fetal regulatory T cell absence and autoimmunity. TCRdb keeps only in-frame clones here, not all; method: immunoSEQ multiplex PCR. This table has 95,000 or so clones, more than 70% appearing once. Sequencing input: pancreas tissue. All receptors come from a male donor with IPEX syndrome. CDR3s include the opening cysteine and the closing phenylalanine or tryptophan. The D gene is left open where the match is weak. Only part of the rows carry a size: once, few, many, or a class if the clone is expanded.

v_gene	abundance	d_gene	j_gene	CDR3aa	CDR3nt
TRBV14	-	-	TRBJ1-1	CASSVSGGSGTEAFF	TGTGCCAGCAGCGTATCCGGAGGGAGTGGGACTGAAGCTTTCTTT
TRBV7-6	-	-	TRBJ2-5	CASSLRQGGTQYF	TGTGCCAGCAGCTTACGCCAGGGCGGGACCCAGTACTTC
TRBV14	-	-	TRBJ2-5	CASSQDAEETQYF	TGTGCCAGCAGCCAAGACGCCGAAGAGACCCAGTACTTC
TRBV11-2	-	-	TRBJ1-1	CASSRDTNTEAFF	TGTGCCAGCAGCCGGGACACCAACACTGAAGCTTTCTTT
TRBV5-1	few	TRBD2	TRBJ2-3	CASSSGLAGGTDTQYF	TGCGCCAGCAGCTCGGGACTAGCGGGAGGTACAGATACGCAGTATTTT
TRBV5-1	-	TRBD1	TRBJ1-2	CASSLKRGQALVRDGYTF	TGCGCCAGCAGCTTAAAAAGAGGACAGGCCCTTGTTAGGGATGGCTACACCTTC
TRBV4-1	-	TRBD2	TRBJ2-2	CASSTRLAGGNTGELFF	TGCGCCAGCAGCACACGACTAGCGGGGGGGAACACCGGGGAGCTGTTTTTT
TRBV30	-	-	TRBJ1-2	CAWTPSGQGLTGYTF	TGTGCCTGGACCCCTAGTGGGCAAGGCCTTACTGGCTACACCTTC
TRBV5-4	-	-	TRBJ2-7	CASSLGGVEQYF	TGTGCCAGCAGCTTGGGTGGGGTTGAGCAGTACTTC
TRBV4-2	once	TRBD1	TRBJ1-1	CASSLDRENTEAFF	TGTGCCAGCAGCCTCGACAGGGAGAACACTGAAGCTTTCTTT
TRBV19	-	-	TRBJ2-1	CASSMRVGYQNYNEQFF	TGTGCCAGTAGTATGAGGGTCGGGTATCAAAATTACAATGAGCAGTTCTTC
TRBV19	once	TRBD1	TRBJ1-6	CASRRTGGGNNSPLHF	TGTGCCAGTAGGAGGACAGGGGGCGGGAATAATTCACCCCTCCACTTT
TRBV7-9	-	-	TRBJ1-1	CASSPNSEAFF	TGTGCCAGCAGCCCAAACTCTGAAGCTTTCTTT
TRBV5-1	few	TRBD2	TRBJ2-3	CASSLPSSGGGTDTQYF	TGCGCCAGCAGCTTGCCCTCCAGCGGGGGAGGTACAGATACGCAGTATTTT
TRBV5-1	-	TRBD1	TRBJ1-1	CASSLVTGADRGAFF	TGCGCCAGCAGCTTGGTGACTGGGGCCGACAGGGGAGCTTTCTTT
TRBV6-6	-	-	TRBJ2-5	CASTPRGQGETQYF	TGTGCCAGCACCCCCCGGGGCCAGGGGGAGACCCAGTACTTC
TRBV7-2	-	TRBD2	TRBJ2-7	CASSSTSGRPPYEQYF	TGTGCCAGCAGCTCGACTAGCGGGAGACCCCCATACGAGCAGTACTTC
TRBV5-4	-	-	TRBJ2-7	CASSLAGTKTYEQYF	TGTGCCAGCAGCTTGGCCGGGACAAAAACCTACGAGCAGTACTTC
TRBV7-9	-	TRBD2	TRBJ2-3	CATRLAGTDTQYF	TGTGCCACCAGACTAGCGGGCACAGATACGCAGTATTTT
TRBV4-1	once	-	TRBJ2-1	CASSQEVTYNEQFF	TGCGCCAGCAGCCAAGAGGTCACCTACAATGAGCAGTTCTTC
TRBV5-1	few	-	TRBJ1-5	CASSSPGLKRGNQPQHF	TGCGCCAGCAGCTCCCCGGGACTCAAGAGGGGCAATCAGCCCCAGCATTTT
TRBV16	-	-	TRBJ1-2	CASSQSTRGNYGYTF	TGTGCCAGCAGCCAATCTACCCGGGGGAACTATGGCTACACCTTC
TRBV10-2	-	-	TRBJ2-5	CASRAGLLKETQYF	TGCGCCAGCAGGGCGGGACTCCTGAAAGAGACCCAGTACTTC